The 7 T cell receptor beta chains below come from one sample, sequenced in a study of shared clonotypes between healthy human individuals. The protocol was immunoSEQ multiplex PCR, while the TCRdb copy is restricted to in-frame clones and leaves out a portion. The sample shows about 2.4 million clones, around nine tenths of them seen only once. Source material: naive CD4+ T cells sorted from blood. The subset here: CD45RA+ positively selected. The receptors were sampled from a man aged 18-30 years in good health.

The chain links TRBV11-2 to TRBJ1-1, with 9 bases aligning to TRBD1. V shed 6 bases and J 12 bases; nucleotides not matched to a gene: 14. This CDR3 region has 14 residues. The germline gives CDR1 SGHAT, CDR2 FQNNGV. CDR3 amino acids: CASSPGTGRFTTFF. The CDR3 region has the DNA TGTGCCAGCAGTCCCGGGACAGGGAGGTTTACGACTTTCTTT.

With regard to this clone: Other DNA sequences in the same sample also yield this CDR3. The chain is built from TRBV2 and TRBJ2-3, with unresolved D. V dropped 6 bases and J dropped 2 bases, with 3 bases sitting between them. Per the germline V gene, CDR1 is SNHLY and CDR2 is FYNNEI. There are 11 residues in the CDR3. The CDR3: CASRVTDTQYF. The CDR3, as DNA: TGTGCCAGCAGGGTCACAGATACGCAGTATTTT.

The chain is built from TRBV9 and TRBJ1-4, with a weak D call TRBD1 (6 bases). Germline assignment: CDR1 SGDLS and CDR2 YYNGEE. The V gene lost 4 bases and the J gene lost 5 bases, with 15 bases spanning the gap. This CDR3 comprises 15 residues. The CDR3 bases are TGTGCCAGCAGCCCGCGAGTGGGGACAAATGAAAAACTGTTTTTT. Translation gives CASSPRVGTNEKLFF.

Details on this clone: Different DNA sequences within this sample yield the same CDR3. The chain carries TRBV5-1 and TRBJ1-1; D is unresolved. The CDR3 has 14 amino acids. CDR1 and CDR2 (germline): SGHRS, YFSETQ. Trimming took off 0 bases at V and 0 bases at J, with 6 bases between the two ends. CDR3 coding DNA: TGCGCCAGCAGCTTGGGAACGGTGAACACTGAAGCTTTCTTT. This sequence encodes CASSLGTVNTEAFF.

Comments on this clone: Other DNA sequences in this sample translate to the same CDR3. This chain joins TRBV5-1 and TRBJ2-7; TRBD2 matches 10 bases. The V segment lost 3 bases and the J segment 1 base; nucleotides outside the gene matches: 1. CDR1 and CDR2 from the germline V gene are SGHRS and YFSETQ. CDR3 length equals 14 residues. The CDR3, as DNA: TGCGCCAGCAGCTCTAGCGGGGGTTCCTACGAGCAGTACTTC. Translation gives CASSSSGGSYEQYF.

The chain employs TRBV7-9 and TRBJ2-5; 10 positions agree with TRBD1. The CDR3 covers 14 residues. The germline V gene has CDR1 SEHNR and CDR2 FQNEAQ (reference sequence). Trimming cost V 6 bases and J 4 bases; bases outside gene matches: 5. The CDR3 sequence is CASRRQGAGETQYF. The CDR3 nucleotides read TGTGCCAGCAGGCGACAGGGGGCCGGAGAGACCCAGTACTTC.

As regards this clone: The same CDR3 also results from other DNA sequences found in this sample. The chain has TRBV7-2 and TRBJ1-1, with a possible D match to TRBD1 (5 bases). V was cut by 1 base and J by 1 base, with 7 bases left in between. The CDR3 spans 14 residues. The germline CDR1 and CDR2 sequences are SGHTA and FQGNSA. The CDR3 is CASSLGQRNTEAFF. The DNA of the CDR3 is TGTGCCAGCAGCTTAGGACAGAGGAACACTGAAGCTTTCTTT.